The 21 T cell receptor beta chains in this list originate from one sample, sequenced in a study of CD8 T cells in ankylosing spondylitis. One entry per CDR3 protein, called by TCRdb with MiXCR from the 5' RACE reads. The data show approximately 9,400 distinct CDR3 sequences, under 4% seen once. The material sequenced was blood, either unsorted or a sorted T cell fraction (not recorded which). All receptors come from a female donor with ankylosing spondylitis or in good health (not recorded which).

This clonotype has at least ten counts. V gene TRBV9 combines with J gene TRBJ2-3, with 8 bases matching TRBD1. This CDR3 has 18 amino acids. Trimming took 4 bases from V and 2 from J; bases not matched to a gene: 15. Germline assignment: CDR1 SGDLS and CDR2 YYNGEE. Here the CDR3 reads CASSLPGDRWAVTDTQYF. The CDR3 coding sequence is TGTGCCAGCAGCTTACCTGGGGACAGGTGGGCCGTCACAGATACGCAGTATTTT. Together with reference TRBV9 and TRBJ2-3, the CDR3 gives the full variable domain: DSGVTQTPKHLITATGQRVTLRCSPRSGDLSVYWYQQSLDQGLQFLIQYYNGEERAKGNILERFSAQQFPDLHSELNLSSLELGDSALYFCASSLPGDRWAVTDTQYFGPGTRLTVL.

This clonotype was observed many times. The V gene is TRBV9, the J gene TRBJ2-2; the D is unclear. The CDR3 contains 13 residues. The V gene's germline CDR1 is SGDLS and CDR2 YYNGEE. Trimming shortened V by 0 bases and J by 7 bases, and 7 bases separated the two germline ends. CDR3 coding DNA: TGTGCCAGCAGCGTAGACATATACGGGGAGCTGTTTTTT. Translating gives CASSVDIYGELFF.

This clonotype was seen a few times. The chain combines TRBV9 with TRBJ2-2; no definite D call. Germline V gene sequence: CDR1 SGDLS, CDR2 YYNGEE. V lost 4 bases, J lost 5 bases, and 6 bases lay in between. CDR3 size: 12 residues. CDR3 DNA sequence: TGTGCCAGCAGCTCTAGGACCGGGGAGCTGTTTTTT. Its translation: CASSSRTGELFF.

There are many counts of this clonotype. The CDR3 nucleotides read TGTGCCAGCAGCCCCTCCAATGGGGGGTCTAGCACAGATACGCAGTATTTT. Translation gives CASSPSNGGSSTDTQYF. The V gene is TRBV9, the J gene TRBJ2-3; perhaps TRBD2 as D (6 bases). V shed 4 bases and J shed 0 bases, with 18 bases lying between them. CDR1 and CDR2 from the germline V gene are SGDLS and YYNGEE. The CDR3 is 17 residues long.

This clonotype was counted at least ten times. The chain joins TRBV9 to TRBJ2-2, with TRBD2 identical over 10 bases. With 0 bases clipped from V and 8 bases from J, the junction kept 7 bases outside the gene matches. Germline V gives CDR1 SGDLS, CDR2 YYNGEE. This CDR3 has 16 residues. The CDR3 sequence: CASSVESGGVQGELFF. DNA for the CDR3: TGTGCCAGCAGCGTAGAAAGCGGGGGGGTGCAAGGGGAGCTGTTTTTT.

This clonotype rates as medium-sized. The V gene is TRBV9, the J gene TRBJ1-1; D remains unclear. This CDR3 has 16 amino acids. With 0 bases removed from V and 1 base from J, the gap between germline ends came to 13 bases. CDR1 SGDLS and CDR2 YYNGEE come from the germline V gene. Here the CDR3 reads CASSVGSARANTEAFF. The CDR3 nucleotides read TGTGCCAGCAGCGTAGGATCAGCGAGGGCGAACACTGAAGCTTTCTTT. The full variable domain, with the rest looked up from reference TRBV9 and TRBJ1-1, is DSGVTQTPKHLITATGQRVTLRCSPRSGDLSVYWYQQSLDQGLQFLIQYYNGEERAKGNILERFSAQQFPDLHSELNLSSLELGDSALYFCASSVGSARANTEAFFGQGTRLTVV.

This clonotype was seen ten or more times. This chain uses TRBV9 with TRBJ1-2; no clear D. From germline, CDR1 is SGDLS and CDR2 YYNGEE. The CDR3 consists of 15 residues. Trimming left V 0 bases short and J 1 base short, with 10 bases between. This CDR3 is CASSVDPPHNYGYTF. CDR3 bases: TGTGCCAGCAGCGTAGACCCTCCTCATAACTATGGCTACACCTTC.

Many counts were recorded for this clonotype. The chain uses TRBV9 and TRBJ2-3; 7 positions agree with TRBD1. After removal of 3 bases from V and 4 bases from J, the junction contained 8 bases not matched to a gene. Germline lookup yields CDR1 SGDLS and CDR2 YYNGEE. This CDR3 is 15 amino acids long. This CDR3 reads CASSAGTASADTQYF. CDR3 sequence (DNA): TGTGCCAGCAGCGCCGGGACAGCGTCCGCAGATACGCAGTATTTT.

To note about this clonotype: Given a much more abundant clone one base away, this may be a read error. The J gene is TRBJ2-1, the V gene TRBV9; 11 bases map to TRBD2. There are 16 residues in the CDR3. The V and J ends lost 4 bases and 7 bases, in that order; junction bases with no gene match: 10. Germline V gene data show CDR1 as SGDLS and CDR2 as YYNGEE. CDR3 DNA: TGTGCCAGCAGCACACCTGCTAGCGGGGGGTCGAATGAGCAGTTCTTC. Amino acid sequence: CASSTPASGGSNEQFF.

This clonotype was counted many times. CDR3 sequence (DNA): TGTGCCAGCAGTATAGGACAGGGATTTCCGTATGGCTACACCTTC. This gives the protein CASSIGQGFPYGYTF. The chain has TRBV9 and TRBJ1-2; 8 nucleotides align to TRBD1. Germline-derived CDR1 and CDR2 are SGDLS and YYNGEE. V gave up 5 bases and J gave up 5 bases; unmatched junction bases: 11. The CDR3 contains 15 residues.

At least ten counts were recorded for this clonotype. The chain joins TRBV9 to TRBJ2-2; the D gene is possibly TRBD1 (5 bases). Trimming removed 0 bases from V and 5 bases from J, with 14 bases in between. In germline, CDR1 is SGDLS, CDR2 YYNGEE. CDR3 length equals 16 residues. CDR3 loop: CASSVGREPVTGELFF. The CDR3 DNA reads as TGTGCCAGCAGCGTAGGCAGGGAACCAGTAACCGGGGAGCTGTTTTTT.

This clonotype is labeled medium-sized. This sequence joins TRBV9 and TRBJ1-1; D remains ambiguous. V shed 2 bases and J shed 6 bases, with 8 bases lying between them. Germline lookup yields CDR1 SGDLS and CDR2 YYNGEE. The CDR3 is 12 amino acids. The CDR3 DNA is TGTGCCAGCAGCGTTGGAGGGTCTGAAGCTTTCTTT. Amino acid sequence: CASSVGGSEAFF.

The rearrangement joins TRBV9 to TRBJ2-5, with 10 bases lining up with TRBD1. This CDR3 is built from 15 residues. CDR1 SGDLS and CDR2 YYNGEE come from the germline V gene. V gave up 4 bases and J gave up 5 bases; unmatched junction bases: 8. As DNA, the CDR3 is TGTGCCAGCAGCCCAGACAGGGGGCGCAGCGAGACCCAGTACTTC. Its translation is CASSPDRGRSETQYF.

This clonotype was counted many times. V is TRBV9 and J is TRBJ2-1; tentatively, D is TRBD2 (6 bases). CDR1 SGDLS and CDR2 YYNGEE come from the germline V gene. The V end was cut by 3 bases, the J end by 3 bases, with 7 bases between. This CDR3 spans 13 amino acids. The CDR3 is CASSAGVYNEQFF. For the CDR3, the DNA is TGTGCCAGCAGCGCGGGGGTCTACAATGAGCAGTTCTTC.

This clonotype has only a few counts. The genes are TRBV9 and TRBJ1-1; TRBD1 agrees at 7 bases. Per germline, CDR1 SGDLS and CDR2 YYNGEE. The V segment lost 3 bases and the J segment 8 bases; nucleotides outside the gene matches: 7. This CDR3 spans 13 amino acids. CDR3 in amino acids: CASSAGGLGEAFF. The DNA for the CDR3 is TGTGCCAGCAGCGCAGGGGGATTGGGGGAAGCTTTCTTT.

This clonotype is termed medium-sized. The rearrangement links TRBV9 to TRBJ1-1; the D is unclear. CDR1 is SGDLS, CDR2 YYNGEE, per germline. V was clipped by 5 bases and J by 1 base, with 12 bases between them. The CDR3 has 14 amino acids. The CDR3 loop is CASSSVEGNTEAFF. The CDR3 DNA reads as TGTGCCAGCAGTTCGGTGGAGGGGAACACTGAAGCTTTCTTT.

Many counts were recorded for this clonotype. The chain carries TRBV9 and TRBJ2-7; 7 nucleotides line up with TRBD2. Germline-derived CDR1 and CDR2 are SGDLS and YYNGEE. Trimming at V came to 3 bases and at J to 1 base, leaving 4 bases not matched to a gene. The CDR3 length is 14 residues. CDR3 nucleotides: TGTGCCAGCAGCGAGAGCGGGGTATCCTACGAGCAGTACTTC. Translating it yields CASSESGVSYEQYF. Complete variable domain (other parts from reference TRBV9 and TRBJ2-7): DSGVTQTPKHLITATGQRVTLRCSPRSGDLSVYWYQQSLDQGLQFLIQYYNGEERAKGNILERFSAQQFPDLHSELNLSSLELGDSALYFCASSESGVSYEQYFGPGTRLTVT.

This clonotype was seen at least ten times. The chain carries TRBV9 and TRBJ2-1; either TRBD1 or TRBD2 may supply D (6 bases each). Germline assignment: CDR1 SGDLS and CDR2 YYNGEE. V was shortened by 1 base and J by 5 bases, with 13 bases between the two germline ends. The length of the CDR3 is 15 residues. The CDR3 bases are TGTGCCAGCAGCGTATGGGGGGCAGTGGACAATGAGCAGTTCTTC. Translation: CASSVWGAVDNEQFF.

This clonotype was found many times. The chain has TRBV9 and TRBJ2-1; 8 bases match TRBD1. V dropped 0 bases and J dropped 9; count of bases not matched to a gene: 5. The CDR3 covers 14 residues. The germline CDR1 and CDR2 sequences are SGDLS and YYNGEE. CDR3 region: CASSVGDRTIEQFF. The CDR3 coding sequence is TGTGCCAGCAGCGTAGGGGACAGGACCATTGAGCAGTTCTTC.

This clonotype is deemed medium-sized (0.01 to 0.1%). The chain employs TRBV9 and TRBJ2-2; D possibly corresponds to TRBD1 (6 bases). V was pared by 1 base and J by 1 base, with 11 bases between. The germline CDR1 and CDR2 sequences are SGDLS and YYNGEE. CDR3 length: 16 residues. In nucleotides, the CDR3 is TGTGCCAGCAGCGTACCACAGGGCCAGAACACCGGGGAGCTGTTTTTT. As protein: CASSVPQGQNTGELFF.

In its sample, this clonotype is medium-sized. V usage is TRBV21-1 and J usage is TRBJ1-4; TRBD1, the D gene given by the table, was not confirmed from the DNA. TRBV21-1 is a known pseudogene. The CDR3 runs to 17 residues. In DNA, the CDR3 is TGTGCCAGCCGAAAAGGCAGGGAAATTGCAACTAATGAAAAACTGTTTTTT. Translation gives CASRKGREIATNEKLFF.